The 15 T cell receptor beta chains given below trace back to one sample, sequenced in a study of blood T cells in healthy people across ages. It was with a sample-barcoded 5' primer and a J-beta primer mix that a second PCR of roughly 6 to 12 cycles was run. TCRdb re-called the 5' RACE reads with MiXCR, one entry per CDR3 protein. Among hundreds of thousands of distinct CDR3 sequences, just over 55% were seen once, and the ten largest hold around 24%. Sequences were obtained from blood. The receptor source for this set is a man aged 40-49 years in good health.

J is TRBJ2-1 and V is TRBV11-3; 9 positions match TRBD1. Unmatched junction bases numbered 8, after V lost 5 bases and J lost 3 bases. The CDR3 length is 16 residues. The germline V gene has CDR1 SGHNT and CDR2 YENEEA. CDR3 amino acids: CASSRAGTGYYNEQFF. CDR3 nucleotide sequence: TGTGCCAGCAGCCGAGCCGGGACAGGGTACTACAATGAGCAGTTCTTC.

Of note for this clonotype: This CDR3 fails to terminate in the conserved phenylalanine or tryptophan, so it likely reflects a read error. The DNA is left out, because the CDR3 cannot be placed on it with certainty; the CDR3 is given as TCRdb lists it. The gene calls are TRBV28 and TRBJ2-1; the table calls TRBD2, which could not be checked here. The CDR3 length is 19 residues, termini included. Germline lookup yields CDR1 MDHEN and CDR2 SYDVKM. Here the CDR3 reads CASSTGGQRSRHQGYTFGS.

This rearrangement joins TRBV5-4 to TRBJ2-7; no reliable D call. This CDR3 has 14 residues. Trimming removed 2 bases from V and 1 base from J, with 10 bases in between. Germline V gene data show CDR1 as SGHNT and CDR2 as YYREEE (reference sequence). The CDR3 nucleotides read TGTGCCAGCAGCTTAAACTGGAATTCCTACGAGCAGTACTTC. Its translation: CASSLNWNSYEQYF.

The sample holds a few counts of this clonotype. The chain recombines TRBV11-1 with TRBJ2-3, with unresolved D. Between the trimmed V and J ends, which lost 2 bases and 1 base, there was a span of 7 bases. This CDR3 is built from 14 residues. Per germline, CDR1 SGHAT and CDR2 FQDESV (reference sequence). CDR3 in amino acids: CASSLNVGTDTQYF. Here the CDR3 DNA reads TGTGCCAGCAGCTTAAACGTGGGCACAGATACGCAGTATTTT. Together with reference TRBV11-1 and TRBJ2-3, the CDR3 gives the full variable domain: EAEVAQSPRYKITEKSQAVAFWCDPISGHATLYWYRQILGQGPELLVQFQDESVVDDSQLPKDRFSAERLKGVDSTLKIQPAELGDSAMYLCASSLNVGTDTQYFGPGTRLTVL.

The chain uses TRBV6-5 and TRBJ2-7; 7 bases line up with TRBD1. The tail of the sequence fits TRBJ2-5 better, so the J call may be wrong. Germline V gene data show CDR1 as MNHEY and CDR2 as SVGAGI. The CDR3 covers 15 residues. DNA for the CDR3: TGTGCCAGCAGTTACCACCAGACAGGGATAAAGACCCAGTACTTC. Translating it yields CASSYHQTGIKTQYF.

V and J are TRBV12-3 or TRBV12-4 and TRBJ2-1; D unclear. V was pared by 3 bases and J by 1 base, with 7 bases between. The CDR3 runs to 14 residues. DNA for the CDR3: TGTGCCAGCAGTTTCGCGGTATCCTACAATGAGCAGTTCTTC. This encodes CASSFAVSYNEQFF.

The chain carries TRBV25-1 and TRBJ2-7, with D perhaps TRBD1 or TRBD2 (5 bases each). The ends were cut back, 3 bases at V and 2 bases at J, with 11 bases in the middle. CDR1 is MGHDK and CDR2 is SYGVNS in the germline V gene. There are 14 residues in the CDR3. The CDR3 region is CASSERGVTYEQYF. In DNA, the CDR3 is TGTGCCAGCAGTGAGAGAGGGGTAACCTACGAGCAGTACTTC.

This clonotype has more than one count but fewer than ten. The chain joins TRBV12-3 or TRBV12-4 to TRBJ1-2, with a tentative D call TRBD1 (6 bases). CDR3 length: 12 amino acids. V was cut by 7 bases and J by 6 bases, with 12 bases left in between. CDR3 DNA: TGTGCCAGCAATCTTGAGGGGGATGGCTACACCTTC. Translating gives CASNLEGDGYTF.

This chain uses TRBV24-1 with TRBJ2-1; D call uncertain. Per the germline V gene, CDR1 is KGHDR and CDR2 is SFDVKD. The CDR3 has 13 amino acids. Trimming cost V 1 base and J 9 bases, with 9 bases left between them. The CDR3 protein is CATSDFSPGEQFF. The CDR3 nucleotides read TGTGCCACCAGTGATTTCAGCCCCGGTGAGCAGTTCTTC.

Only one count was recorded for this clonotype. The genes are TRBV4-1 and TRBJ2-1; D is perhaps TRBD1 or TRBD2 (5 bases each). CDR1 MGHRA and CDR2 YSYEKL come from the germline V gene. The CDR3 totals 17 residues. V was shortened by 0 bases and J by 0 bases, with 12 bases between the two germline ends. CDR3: CASSQDHMGTSYNEQFF. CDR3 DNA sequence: TGCGCCAGCAGCCAAGATCACATGGGGACCTCCTACAATGAGCAGTTCTTC.

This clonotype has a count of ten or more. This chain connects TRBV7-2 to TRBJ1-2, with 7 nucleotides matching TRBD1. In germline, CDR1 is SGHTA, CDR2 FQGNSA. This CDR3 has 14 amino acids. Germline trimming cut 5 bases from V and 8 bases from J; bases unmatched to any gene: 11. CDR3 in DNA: TGTGCCAGCAGCATAACCGGGACAGCCACCGGCTACACCTTC. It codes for CASSITGTATGYTF.

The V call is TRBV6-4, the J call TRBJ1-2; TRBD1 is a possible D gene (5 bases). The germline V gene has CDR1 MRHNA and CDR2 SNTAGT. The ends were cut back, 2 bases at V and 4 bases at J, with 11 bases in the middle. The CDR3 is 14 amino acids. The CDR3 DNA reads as TGTGCCAGCAGTGACCATGGGGGTGCCTATGGCTACACCTTC. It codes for CASSDHGGAYGYTF.

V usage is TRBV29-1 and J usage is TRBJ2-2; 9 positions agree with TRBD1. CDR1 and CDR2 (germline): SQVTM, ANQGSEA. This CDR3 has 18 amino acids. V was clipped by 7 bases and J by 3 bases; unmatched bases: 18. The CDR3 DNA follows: TGCAGCGCTGGATTTGGGACAGGGAATCCCCTTGACACCGGGGAGCTGTTTTTT. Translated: CSAGFGTGNPLDTGELFF.

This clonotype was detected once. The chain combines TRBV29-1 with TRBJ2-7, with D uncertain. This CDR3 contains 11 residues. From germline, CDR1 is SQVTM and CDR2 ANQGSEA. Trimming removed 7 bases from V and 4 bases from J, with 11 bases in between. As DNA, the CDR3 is TGCAGCGGTGCGTGGGGTTACGAGCAGTACTTC. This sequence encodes CSGAWGYEQYF.

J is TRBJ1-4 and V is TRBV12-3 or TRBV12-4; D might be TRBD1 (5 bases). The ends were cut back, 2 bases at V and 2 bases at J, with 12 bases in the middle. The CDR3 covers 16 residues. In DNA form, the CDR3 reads TGTGCCAGCAGTTTATTAGGCAGGGCGACTAATGAAAAACTGTTTTTT. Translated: CASSLLGRATNEKLFF.